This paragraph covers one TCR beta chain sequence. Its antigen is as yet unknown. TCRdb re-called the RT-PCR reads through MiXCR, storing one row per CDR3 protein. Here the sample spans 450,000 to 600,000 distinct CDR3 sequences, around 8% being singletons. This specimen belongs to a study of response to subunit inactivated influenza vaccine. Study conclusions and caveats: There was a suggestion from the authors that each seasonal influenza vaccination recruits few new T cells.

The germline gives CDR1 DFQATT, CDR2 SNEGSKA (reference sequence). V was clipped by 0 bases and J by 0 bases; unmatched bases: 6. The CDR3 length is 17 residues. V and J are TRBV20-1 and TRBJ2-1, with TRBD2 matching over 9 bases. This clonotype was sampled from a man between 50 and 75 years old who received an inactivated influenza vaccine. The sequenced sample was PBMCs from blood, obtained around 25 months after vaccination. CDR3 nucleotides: TGCAGTGCTAGAGATCCCAAGACTAGCGGCTCCTACAATGAGCAGTTCTTC. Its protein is CSARDPKTSGSYNEQFF.